This record covers a single T cell receptor beta chain. This entry is derived from a study of CD8+ T cells in alopecia areata. Described treatment: oral pan-JAK inhibitor, 5-10 mg twice daily. Extracted from the samples, RNA was reverse transcribed into cDNA to serve as the sequencing template. Libraries were prepared by immunoSEQ multiplex PCR; TCRdb keeps only in-frame clonotypes and omits some of them. The sample carries some 180,000 clones, approximately 55% recorded once. This CDR3 contains 17 residues. With V trimmed by 1 base and J by 2 bases, 6 bases remained unmatched. Germline CDR1 is SGHDN and CDR2 is FVKESK.

The sample consisted of CD8+ T cells sorted from blood, taken at week 24, from a patient treated with tofacitinib. This rearrangement joins TRBV14 to TRBJ2-3, with 10 positions matching TRBD2. The clonotype was recovered from a human donor with alopecia areata. The chain's CDR3 is CASSQGGLARYTDTQYF. The CDR3 DNA follows: TGTGCCAGCAGCCAAGGGGGACTAGCGCGGTACACAGATACGCAGTATTTT.